This T cell receptor (beta chain) stems from a study of CD8 T cells in ankylosing spondylitis (dated by TCRdb to the late 2010s). For the study in its entirety: To find TCR variants linked to disease, the study profiled T cell receptor beta repertoires in ankylosing spondylitis patients and healthy donors. Peripheral blood samples were taken, and synovial fluid was additionally collected from ankylosing spondylitis patients. The whole study cohort included about a hundred healthy donors and 20 to 30 ankylosing spondylitis patients. Broad study findings and their caveats: The disease-linked clones were reported to be significantly enriched in matched synovial fluid samples from ankylosing spondylitis patients. A CD8+ phenotype was shown by the disease-linked clones, which were found at relatively low frequencies in peripheral blood. Some of the motif variants had been reported before in the synovial fluid and blood of reactive arthritis patients, a finding that suggests common disease-initiation mechanisms. A TCR beta motif made up of several highly homologous amino acid variants appeared to be characteristic of blood from ankylosing spondylitis patients.

This clonotype was recorded many times. Its target antigen remains unknown. No clone much larger than this one lies a single base away; base qualities are absent. The instrument was an Illumina HiSeq 2500. TCR beta libraries were prepared by quantitative 5'-RACE with molecular barcodes. The authors processed their data as follows. A new computational method, built on a probabilistic model of VDJ rearrangement, was used to identify disease-linked TCR variants. TCRdb trimmed public reads at Q25 via fastp, called clones via MiXCR and kept in-frame beta chains. Each entry merges the rows of one CDR3 protein and shows their most common DNA and genes. The V and J calls shown here were made by TCRdb, not taken from the authors' results. A total of under 200,000 distinct CDR3 sequences appear in this sample, roughly 12% of them only once. The biggest ten clones account for about 29% of the sample. Taken from cysteine to phenylalanine, the CDR3 has 14 residues. The retained sequence is limited to the CDR3, 42 bases, with the frame set at the first base. Reading the germline V gene gives CDR1 SQVTM and CDR2 ANQGSEA. A distance of 11 bases separates the germline ends of V and J, which lose 3 bases and 0 bases respectively.

The specimen was blood, either unsorted or a sorted T cell fraction (not recorded which). The clonotype comes from a male donor with ankylosing spondylitis or in good health (not recorded which). Here the chain combines TRBV29-1 and TRBJ1-1, with TRBD1 tentatively as D gene (5 bases match). The nucleotide sequence reads TGCAGCGTTGATCTAGGCAGGGTGAACACTGAAGCTTTCTTT. Its protein product is CSVDLGRVNTEAFF.